This note documents a single T cell receptor (beta chain) sequence. TCRdb keeps only in-frame clones here, not all; method: immunoSEQ multiplex PCR. This sample has about 42,000 clones, with 80% to 90% found just once. This entry belongs to a study of OX40 agonist ivuxolimab in advanced cancers. Study details: Past anti-PD-1, anti-PD-L1 or anti-CTLA-4 therapy was accepted, and 40% to 45% had received some.

The sequence came from an adult with an advanced solid tumor such as melanoma, head and neck, liver or kidney cancer. Here the sequenced sample was CD4+ or CD8+ T cells sorted from blood, taken in a trial of the OX40 agonist ivuxolimab.

The CDR3: CASSEGSAANSEGQPQHF. CDR3 DNA sequence: TGTGCCAGCAGTGAAGGAAGCGCGGCGAACTCAGAGGGTCAGCCCCAGCATTTT. The chain recombines TRBV6-1 with TRBJ1-5; D not resolved. Trimming removed 1 base at V and 6 bases at J, with 22 bases between. This CDR3 is 18 amino acids long. Per germline, CDR1 MNHNS and CDR2 SASEGT.